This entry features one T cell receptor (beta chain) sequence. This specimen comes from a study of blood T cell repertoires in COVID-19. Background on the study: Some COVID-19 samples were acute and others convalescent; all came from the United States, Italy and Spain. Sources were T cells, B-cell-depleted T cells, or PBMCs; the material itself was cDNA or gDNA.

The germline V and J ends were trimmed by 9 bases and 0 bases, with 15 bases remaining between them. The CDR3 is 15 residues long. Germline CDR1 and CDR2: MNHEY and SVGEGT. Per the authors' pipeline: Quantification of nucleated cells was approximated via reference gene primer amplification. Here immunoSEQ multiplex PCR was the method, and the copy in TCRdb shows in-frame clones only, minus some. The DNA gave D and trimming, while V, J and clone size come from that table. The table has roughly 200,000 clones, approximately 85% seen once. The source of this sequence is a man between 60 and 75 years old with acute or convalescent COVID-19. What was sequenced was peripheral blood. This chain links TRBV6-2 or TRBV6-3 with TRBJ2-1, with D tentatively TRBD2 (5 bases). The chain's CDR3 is CASSPRGSSYNEQFF. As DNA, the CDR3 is TGTGCCAGTAGCCCGAGAGGGAGCTCCTACAATGAGCAGTTCTTC.